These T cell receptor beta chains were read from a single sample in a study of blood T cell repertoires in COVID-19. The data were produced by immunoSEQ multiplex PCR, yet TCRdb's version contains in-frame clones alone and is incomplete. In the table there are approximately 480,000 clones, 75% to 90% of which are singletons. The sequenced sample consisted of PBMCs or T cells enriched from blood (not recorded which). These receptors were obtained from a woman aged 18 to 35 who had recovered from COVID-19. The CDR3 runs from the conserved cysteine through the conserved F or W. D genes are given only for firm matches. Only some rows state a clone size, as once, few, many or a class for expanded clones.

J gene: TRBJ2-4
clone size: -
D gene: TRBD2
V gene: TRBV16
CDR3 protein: CASSQFAGDIQYF
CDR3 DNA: TGTGCCAGCAGCCAATTTGCGGGGGACATTCAGTACTTC

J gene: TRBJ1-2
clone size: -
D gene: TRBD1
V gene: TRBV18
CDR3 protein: CASSPDRGQGGDGYTF
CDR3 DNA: TGTGCCAGCTCACCCGACCGGGGACAGGGAGGGGATGGCTACACCTTC

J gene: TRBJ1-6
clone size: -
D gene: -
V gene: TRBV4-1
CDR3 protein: CASRWTRAGSSYNSPLHF
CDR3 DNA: TGCGCCAGTCGATGGACCAGGGCGGGGAGCTCCTATAATTCACCCCTCCACTTT

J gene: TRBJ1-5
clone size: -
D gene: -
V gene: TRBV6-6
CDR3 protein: CASTTGNQPQHF
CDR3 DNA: TGTGCCAGCACCACGGGGAATCAGCCCCAGCATTTT

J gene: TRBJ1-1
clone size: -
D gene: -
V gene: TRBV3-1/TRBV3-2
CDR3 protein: CASRGGGTEAFF
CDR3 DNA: TGTGCCAGCAGGGGGGGTGGCACTGAAGCTTTCTTT

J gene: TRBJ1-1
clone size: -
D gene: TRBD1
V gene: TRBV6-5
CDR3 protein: CASRPTGGLNTEAFF
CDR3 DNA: TGTGCCAGCAGACCGACAGGGGGCTTGAACACTGAAGCTTTCTTT

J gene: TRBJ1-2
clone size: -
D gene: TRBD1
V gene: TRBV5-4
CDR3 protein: CASSLDQSTGAGGYTF
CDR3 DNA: TGTGCCAGCAGCTTGGATCAAAGTACAGGGGCGGGTGGCTACACCTTC

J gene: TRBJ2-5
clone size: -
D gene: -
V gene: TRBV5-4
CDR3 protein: CASSLVQNQETQYF
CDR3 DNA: TGTGCCAGCAGCTTGGTCCAGAACCAAGAGACCCAGTACTTC

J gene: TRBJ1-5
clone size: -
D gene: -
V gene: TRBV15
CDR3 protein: CATSSHRDERGFSNQPQHF
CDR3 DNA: TGTGCCACCAGCAGTCACAGGGATGAAAGAGGTTTCAGCAATCAGCCCCAGCATTTT

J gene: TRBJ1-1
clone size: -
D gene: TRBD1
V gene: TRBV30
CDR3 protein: CAWSPGQGANEAFF
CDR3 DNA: TGTGCCTGGAGTCCGGGACAGGGGGCTAATGAAGCTTTCTTT

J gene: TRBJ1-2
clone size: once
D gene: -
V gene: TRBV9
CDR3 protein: CASSPKPLSLYGYTF
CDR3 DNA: TGTGCCAGCAGCCCTAAACCTCTCTCTCTCTATGGCTACACCTTC

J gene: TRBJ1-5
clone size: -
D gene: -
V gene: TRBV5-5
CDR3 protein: CASSPYDSTNQPQHF
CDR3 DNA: TGTGCCAGCAGCCCCTACGACAGCACCAATCAGCCCCAGCATTTT

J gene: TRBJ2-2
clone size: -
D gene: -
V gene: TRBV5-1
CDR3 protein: CASSLVGGGTGELFF
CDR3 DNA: TGCGCCAGCAGCTTGGTTGGGGGAGGCACCGGGGAGCTGTTTTTT

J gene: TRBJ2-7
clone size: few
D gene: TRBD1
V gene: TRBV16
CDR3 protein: CASSQSVGDSKEQYF
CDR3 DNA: TGTGCCAGCAGCCAATCGGTCGGGGACAGTAAAGAGCAGTACTTC

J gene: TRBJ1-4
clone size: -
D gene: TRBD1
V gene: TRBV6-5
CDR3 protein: CASGQGNEKLFF
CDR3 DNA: TGTGCCAGCGGACAGGGTAATGAAAAACTGTTTTTT

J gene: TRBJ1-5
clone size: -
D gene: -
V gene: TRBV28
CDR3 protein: CASSPSTGSSNQPQHF
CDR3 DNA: TGTGCCAGCAGTCCATCAACAGGGAGTAGCAATCAGCCCCAGCATTTT

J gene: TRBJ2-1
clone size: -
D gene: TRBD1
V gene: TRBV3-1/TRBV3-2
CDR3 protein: CASSQGTGAYNEQFF
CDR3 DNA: TGTGCCAGCAGCCAAGGGACAGGGGCCTACAATGAGCAGTTCTTC

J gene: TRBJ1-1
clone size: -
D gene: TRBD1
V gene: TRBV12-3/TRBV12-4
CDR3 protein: CASMDRVGTEAFF
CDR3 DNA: TGTGCCAGCATGGACAGGGTAGGAACTGAAGCTTTCTTT

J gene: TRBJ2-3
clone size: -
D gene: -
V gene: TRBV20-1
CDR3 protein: CSAVLGDAQYF
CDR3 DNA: TGCAGTGCGGTCCTAGGGGATGCGCAGTATTTT

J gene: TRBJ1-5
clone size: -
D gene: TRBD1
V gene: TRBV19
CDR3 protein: CASSPQGARGNQPQHF
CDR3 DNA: TGTGCCAGTAGTCCACAGGGGGCGCGGGGAAATCAGCCCCAGCATTTT

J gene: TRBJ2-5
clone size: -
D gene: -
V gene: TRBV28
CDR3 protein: CASTPHGVETQYF
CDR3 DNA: TGTGCCAGCACCCCCCACGGTGTGGAGACCCAGTACTTC

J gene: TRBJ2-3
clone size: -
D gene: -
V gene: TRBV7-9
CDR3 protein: CASSLAGEADTQYF
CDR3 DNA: TGTGCCAGCAGCTTAGCGGGGGAGGCAGATACGCAGTATTTT

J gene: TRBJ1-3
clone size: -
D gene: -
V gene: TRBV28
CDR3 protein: CASSFGGRNTIYF
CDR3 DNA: TGTGCCAGCAGTTTTGGAGGGCGAAACACCATATATTTT

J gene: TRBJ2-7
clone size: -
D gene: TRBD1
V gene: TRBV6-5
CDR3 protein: CASTPGQGSPYEQYF
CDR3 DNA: TGTGCCAGCACCCCGGGACAGGGAAGTCCCTACGAGCAGTACTTC

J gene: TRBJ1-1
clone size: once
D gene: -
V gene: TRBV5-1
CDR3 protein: CASSRGGSDTEAFF
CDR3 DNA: TGCGCCAGCAGCCGGGGAGGTTCGGACACTGAAGCTTTCTTT

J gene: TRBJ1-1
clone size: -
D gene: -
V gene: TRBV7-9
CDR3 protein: CASSRGQRPEAFF
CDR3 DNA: TGTGCCAGCAGTCGCGGACAGCGACCTGAAGCTTTCTTT

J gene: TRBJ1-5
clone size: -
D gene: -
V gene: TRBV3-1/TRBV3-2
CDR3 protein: CASSRGGNQPQHF
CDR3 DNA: TGTGCCAGCAGCCGCGGGGGCAATCAGCCCCAGCATTTT

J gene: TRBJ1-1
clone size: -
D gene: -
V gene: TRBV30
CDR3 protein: CAAQGNTEAFF
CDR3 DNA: TGTGCCGCCCAGGGGAACACTGAAGCTTTCTTT

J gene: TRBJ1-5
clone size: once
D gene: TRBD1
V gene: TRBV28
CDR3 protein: CASSLRDRLSNQPQHF
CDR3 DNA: TGTGCCAGCAGTTTACGGGACAGACTTAGCAATCAGCCCCAGCATTTT

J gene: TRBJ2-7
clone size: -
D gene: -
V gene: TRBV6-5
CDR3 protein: CASSYDGTYEQYF
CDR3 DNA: TGTGCCAGCAGTTACGACGGGACCTACGAGCAGTACTTC

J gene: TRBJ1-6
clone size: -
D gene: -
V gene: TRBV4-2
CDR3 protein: CASSPSRGSEHNSPLHF
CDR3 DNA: TGTGCCAGCAGCCCTTCTCGGGGGTCCGAGCATAATTCACCCCTCCACTTT

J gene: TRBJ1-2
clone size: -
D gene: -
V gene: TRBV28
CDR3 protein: CASCGGANYGYTF
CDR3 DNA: TGTGCCAGCTGCGGGGGAGCTAACTATGGCTACACCTTC

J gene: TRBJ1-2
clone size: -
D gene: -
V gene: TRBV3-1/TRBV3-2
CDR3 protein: CASSQLAGADYGYTF
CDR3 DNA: TGTGCCAGCAGCCAATTAGCGGGGGCAGACTATGGCTACACCTTC

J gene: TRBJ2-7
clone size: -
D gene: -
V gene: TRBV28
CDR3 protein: CASSLRQGTYEQYF
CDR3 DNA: TGTGCCAGCAGTTTAAGGCAGGGGACCTACGAGCAGTACTTC

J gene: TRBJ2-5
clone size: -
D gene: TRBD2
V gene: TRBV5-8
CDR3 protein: CASSLEGLAYQETQYF
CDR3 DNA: TGTGCCAGCAGCTTGGAGGGACTAGCGTATCAAGAGACCCAGTACTTC

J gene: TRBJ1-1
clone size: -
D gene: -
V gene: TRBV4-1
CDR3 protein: CASSQDPARTEAFF
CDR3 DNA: TGCGCCAGCAGCCAAGATCCCGCACGGACTGAAGCTTTCTTT

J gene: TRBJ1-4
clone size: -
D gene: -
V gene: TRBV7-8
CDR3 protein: CASSLFTEDEKLFF
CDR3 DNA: TGTGCCAGCAGCTTATTCACTGAGGATGAAAAACTGTTTTTT

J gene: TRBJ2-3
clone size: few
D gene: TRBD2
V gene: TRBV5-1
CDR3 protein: CASSLGVAGVKDTQYF
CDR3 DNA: TGCGCCAGCAGCCTAGGAGTAGCGGGGGTCAAAGATACGCAGTATTTT

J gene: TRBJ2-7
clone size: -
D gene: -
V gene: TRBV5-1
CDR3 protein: CASSWARGSPTYEQYF
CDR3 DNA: TGCGCCAGCAGCTGGGCTAGGGGGAGTCCGACCTACGAGCAGTACTTC

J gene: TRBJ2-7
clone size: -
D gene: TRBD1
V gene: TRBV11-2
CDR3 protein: CASSRDSTSYEQYF
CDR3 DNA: TGTGCCAGCAGCCGGGACAGTACCTCCTACGAGCAGTACTTC

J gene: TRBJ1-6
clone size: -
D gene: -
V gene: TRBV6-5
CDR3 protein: CASSPGGGESSPLHF
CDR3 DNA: TGTGCCAGCAGCCCCGGGGGGGGCGAAAGTTCACCCCTCCACTTT

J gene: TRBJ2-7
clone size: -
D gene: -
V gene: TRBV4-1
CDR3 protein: CASSRRAGQQLGTEQYF
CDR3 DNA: TGCGCCAGCAGCCGGCGGGCGGGGCAGCAACTAGGAACCGAGCAGTACTTC

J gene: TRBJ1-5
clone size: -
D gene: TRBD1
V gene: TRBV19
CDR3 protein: CASSMVFLGQGLDQPQHF
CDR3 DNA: TGTGCCAGTAGTATGGTATTCTTAGGACAGGGACTTGATCAGCCCCAGCATTTT

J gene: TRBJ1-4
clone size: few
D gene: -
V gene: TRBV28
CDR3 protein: CASIPPGRGEKLFF
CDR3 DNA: TGTGCCAGCATCCCCCCAGGGAGGGGTGAAAAACTGTTTTTT

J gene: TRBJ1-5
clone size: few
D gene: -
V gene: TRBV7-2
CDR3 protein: CASSLAGPWSGQPQHF
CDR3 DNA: TGTGCCAGCAGCTTAGCAGGCCCTTGGAGCGGTCAGCCCCAGCATTTT

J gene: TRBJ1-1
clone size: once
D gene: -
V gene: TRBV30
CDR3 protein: CAWSVRYETEAFF
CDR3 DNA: TGTGCCTGGAGTGTACGGTATGAGACTGAAGCTTTCTTT

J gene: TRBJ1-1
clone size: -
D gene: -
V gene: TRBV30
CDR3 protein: CAWIPGKAFF
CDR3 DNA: TGTGCCTGGATACCTGGCAAAGCTTTCTTT

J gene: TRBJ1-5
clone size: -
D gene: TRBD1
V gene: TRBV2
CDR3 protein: CASTPGQYGNQPQHF
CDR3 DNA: TGTGCCAGCACCCCGGGACAGTACGGCAATCAGCCCCAGCATTTT